This T cell receptor (beta chain) was recorded in a study of blood T cell repertoires in COVID-19. This clone came up a few times. Libraries were prepared by immunoSEQ multiplex PCR; TCRdb keeps only in-frame clonotypes and omits some of them. This table holds under 95,000 clones, around 80% found once. This TCR was sampled from a man aged 60 to 69 with active or convalescent COVID-19. Sample: peripheral blood.

CDR3 bases: TGTGCCAGCAGCACCGGACAGTCAGGGAACGATTCACCCCTCCACTTT. Residues: CASSTGQSGNDSPLHF. The chain uses TRBV5-4 and TRBJ1-6; D may be TRBD1 (6 bases). This CDR3 is 16 amino acids long. The germline V gene encodes CDR1 SGHNT and CDR2 YYREEE (reference sequence). With 4 bases removed from V and 8 bases from J, the gap between germline ends came to 19 bases.